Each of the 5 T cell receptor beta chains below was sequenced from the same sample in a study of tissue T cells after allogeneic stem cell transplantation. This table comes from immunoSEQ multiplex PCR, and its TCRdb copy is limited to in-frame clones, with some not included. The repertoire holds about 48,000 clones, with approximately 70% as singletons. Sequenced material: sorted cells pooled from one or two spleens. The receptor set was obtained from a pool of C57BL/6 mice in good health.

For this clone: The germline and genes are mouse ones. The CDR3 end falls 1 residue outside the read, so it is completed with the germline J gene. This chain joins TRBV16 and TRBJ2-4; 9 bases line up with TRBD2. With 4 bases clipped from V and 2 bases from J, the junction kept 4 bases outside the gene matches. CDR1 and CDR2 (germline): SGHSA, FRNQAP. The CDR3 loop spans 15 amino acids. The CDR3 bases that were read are TGTGCAAGCAGCTCCGGGACTGGGTTTCAAAACACCTTGTAC. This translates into CASSSGTGFQNTLY. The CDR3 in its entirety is CASSSGTGFQNTLYF.

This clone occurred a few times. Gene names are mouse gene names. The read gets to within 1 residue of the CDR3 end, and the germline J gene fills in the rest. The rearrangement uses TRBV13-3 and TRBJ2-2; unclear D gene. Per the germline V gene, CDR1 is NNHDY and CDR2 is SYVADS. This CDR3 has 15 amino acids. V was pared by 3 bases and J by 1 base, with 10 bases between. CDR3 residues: CASSGDNQNTGQLYF. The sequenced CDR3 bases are TGTGCCAGCAGTGGAGACAATCAAAACACCGGGCAGCTCTAC.

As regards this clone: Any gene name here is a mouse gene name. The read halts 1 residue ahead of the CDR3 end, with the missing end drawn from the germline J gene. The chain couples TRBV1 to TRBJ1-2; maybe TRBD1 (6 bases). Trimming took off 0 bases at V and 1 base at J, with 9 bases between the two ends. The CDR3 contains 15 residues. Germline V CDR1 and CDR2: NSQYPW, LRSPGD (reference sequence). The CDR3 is CTCSADSRGNSDYTF. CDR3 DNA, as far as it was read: TGCACCTGCAGTGCAGATTCCAGGGGAAACTCCGACTACACC.

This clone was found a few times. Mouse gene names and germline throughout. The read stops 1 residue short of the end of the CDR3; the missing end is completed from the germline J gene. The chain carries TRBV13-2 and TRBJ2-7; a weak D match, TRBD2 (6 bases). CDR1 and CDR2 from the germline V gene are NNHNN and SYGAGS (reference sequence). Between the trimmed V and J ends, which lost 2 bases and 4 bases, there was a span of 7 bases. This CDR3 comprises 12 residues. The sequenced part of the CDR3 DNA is TGTGCCAGCGGTGAGGGACTTTATGAACAGTAC. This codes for CASGEGLYEQY. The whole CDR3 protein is CASGEGLYEQYF.

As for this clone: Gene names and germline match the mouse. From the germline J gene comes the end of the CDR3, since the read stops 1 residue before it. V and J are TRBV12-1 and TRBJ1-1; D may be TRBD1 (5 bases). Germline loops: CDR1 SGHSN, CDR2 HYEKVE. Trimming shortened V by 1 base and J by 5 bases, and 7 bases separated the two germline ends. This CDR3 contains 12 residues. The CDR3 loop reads CASSLEGTEVFF. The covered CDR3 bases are TGTGCCAGCTCTCTGGAGGGGACAGAAGTCTTC.